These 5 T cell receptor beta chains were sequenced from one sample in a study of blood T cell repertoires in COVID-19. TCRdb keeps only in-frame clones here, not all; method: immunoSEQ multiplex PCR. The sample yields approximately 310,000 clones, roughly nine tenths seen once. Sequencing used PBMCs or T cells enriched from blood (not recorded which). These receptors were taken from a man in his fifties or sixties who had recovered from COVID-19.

The CDR3 reads CASSLAGGQGRGDTQYF. Written as DNA, the CDR3 is TGCGCCAGCAGCTTGGCCGGAGGACAGGGGAGAGGAGATACGCAGTATTTT. This chain connects TRBV5-1 to TRBJ2-3, with TRBD1 identical over 9 bases. Trimming cost V 0 bases and J 5 bases; bases outside gene matches: 10. The CDR3 runs 17 residues. CDR1 is SGHRS, CDR2 YFSETQ, per germline.

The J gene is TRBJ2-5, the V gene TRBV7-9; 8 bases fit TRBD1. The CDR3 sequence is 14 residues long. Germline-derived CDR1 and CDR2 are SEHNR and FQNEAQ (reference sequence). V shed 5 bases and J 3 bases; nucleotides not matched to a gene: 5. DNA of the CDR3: TGTGCCAGCAGCCCAGAGACAGGGGAAGAGACCCAGTACTTC. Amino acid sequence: CASSPETGEETQYF.

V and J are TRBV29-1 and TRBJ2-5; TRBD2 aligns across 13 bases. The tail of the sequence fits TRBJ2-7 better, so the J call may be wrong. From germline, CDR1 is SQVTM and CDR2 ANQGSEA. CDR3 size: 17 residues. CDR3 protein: CSVGGLAGVLPSYEQYF. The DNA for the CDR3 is TGCAGCGTTGGAGGACTAGCGGGAGTTCTCCCCTCCTACGAGCAGTACTTC.

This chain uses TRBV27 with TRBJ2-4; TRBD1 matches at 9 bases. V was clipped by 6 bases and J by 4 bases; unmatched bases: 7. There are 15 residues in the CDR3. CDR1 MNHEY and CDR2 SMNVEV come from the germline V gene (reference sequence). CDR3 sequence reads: CASSDPGQGKNIQYF. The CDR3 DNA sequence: TGTGCCAGCAGCGACCCGGGACAGGGAAAAAACATTCAGTACTTC.

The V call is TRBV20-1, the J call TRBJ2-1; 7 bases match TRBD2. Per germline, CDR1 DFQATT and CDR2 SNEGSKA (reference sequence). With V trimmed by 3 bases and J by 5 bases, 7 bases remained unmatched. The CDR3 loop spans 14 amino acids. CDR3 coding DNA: TGCAGTGCTAGTCTCGGGGGAGGGGACAATGAGCAGTTCTTC. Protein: CSASLGGGDNEQFF.